Listed below are T cell receptor beta chains from one sample, sequenced in a study of CD8 T cells in Susac syndrome. TCRdb re-called the immunoSEQ multiplex PCR reads through MiXCR, storing one row per CDR3 protein. The sample includes about 190,000 distinct CDR3 sequences, about 95% seen only once; the top ten take approximately 0.16%. Sequences were obtained from CD8+ T cells from PBMCs. These receptors all come from a human donor with Susac syndrome. Each CDR3 is given with its conserved first and last residue. Each record gives: D gene, CDR3 length, J gene, V gene, clone size, CDR3 DNA, CDR3 protein. A D gene is named only where the DNA matches it firmly. Not every row has a clone size; where given, it reads once, few, many or a size class.

TRBD2 | 18 | TRBJ2-4 | TRBV5-4 | . | TGTGCCAGCAGCTTCGGGGTAGCGGGAGGGAGGGCCAAAAACATTCAGTACTTC | CASSFGVAGGRAKNIQYF
. | 14 | TRBJ1-2 | TRBV11-2 | . | TGTGCCAGCGGAGGGGTAACGGCGCCGGATGGCTACACCTTC | CASGGVTAPDGYTF
. | 13 | TRBJ2-2 | TRBV7-9 | . | TGTGCCAACGCAGGGGAACACACCGGGGAGCTGTTTTTT | CANAGEHTGELFF
TRBD1 | 16 | TRBJ1-2 | TRBV13 | . | TGTGCCAGCAGCGCAAGTCCGGGACAGGGGGCTCGGGGCTACACCTTC | CASSASPGQGARGYTF
TRBD2 | 16 | TRBJ2-1 | TRBV3-1 | . | TGTGCCAGCAGCCAACTCCTAGCGGGAGATAACAATGAGCAGTTCTTC | CASSQLLAGDNNEQFF
. | 16 | TRBJ2-7 | TRBV27 | . | TGTGCCAGCAGTTTATCTCGGGGACTCCTCTCCTACGAGCAGTACTTC | CASSLSRGLLSYEQYF
. | 14 | TRBJ2-1 | TRBV29-1 | . | TGCAGCGTTGAGGAGCGCGACTCCTACAATGAGCAGTTCTTC | CSVEERDSYNEQFF
. | 13 | TRBJ2-5 | TRBV12-3/TRBV12-4 | . | TGTGCCAGCAGTTCACAGGTGGAAGAGACCCAGTACTTC | CASSSQVEETQYF
TRBD1 | 15 | TRBJ1-2 | TRBV5-1 | . | TGCGCCAGCAGCGCGGGACAGGGTGGGACCTATGGCTACACCTTC | CASSAGQGGTYGYTF
TRBD2 | 16 | TRBJ2-5 | TRBV12-3/TRBV12-4 | once | TGTGCCAGCAGTCCCCCTTCGGCGGGAGTCCAAGAGACCCAGTACTTC | CASSPPSAGVQETQYF
. | 16 | TRBJ2-1 | TRBV12-3/TRBV12-4 | . | TGTGCCAGCAGTTTACCATCGCATCTCTCCTACAATGAGCAGTTCTTC | CASSLPSHLSYNEQFF
TRBD1 | 15 | TRBJ1-5 | TRBV19 | . | TGTGCCAGTAGGTGGACAGGGATGGGCAATCAGCCCCAGCATTTT | CASRWTGMGNQPQHF
TRBD1 | 14 | TRBJ2-7 | TRBV5-6 | . | TGTGCCAGCAGCTTAGGGACAGGGACCTACGAGCAGTACTTC | CASSLGTGTYEQYF
TRBD1 | 14 | TRBJ1-5 | TRBV7-9 | . | TGTGCCAGCAGCTTCTCGACAGGGAATCAGCCCCAGCATTTT | CASSFSTGNQPQHF
. | 12 | TRBJ1-6 | TRBV19 | once | TGTGCCAGTAGTATAGACGTTTCACCCCTCCACTTT | CASSIDVSPLHF
TRBD1 | 19 | TRBJ2-1 | TRBV11-1 | . | TGTGCCAGCAGCTTAGTGGTCTCTGTGGGACAGGGGGCCCTCAATGAGCAGTTCTTC | CASSLVVSVGQGALNEQFF
. | 13 | TRBJ2-5 | TRBV20-1 | once | TGCAGTGCCTATCCAGGCGGCCAAGAGACCCAGTACTTC | CSAYPGGQETQYF
TRBD2 | 17 | TRBJ2-3 | TRBV6-5 | . | TGTGCCAGCAGTCACCTAGCGGGGGGGTACATGTCAGATACGCAGTATTTT | CASSHLAGGYMSDTQYF
TRBD1 | 15 | TRBJ1-1 | TRBV18 | . | TGTGCCAGCTCACCACCGAGCCGGGACAGGGACGAAGCTTTCTTT | CASSPPSRDRDEAFF
. | 11 | TRBJ2-7 | TRBV29-1 | . | TGCAGCGTTACGACGGGCTACGAGCAGTACTTC | CSVTTGYEQYF
TRBD1 | 15 | TRBJ2-7 | TRBV24-1 | . | TGTGCCACCAGTGAGGGGACAGGGGCGGCCTACGAGCAGTACTTC | CATSEGTGAAYEQYF
. | 14 | TRBJ2-7 | TRBV9 | few | TGTGCCTCATCCCCTTCAGGGGTAGGCTACGAGCAGTACTTC | CASSPSGVGYEQYF
TRBD2 | 14 | TRBJ2-1 | TRBV5-6 | few | TGTGCCAGCAGCTTGGAGCGGGGGGGGAATGAGCAGTTCTTC | CASSLERGGNEQFF
. | 13 | TRBJ1-1 | TRBV5-6 | . | TGTGCCAGCAGCTTTCTGGAGGACACTGAAGCTTTCTTT | CASSFLEDTEAFF
. | 16 | TRBJ2-4 | TRBV5-5 | . | TGTGCCAGCAGCTTGGAGAAAGGGTCCTCCAAAAACATTCAGTACTTC | CASSLEKGSSKNIQYF
TRBD2 | 13 | TRBJ2-3 | TRBV12-3/TRBV12-4 | . | TGTGCCAGCAGTGCAATCGGGAGGGATACGCAGTATTTT | CASSAIGRDTQYF
. | 11 | TRBJ2-1 | TRBV15 | . | TGTGCCACCAGCCGGGGGAATGAGCAGTTCTTC | CATSRGNEQFF
. | 14 | TRBJ2-1 | TRBV11-2 | once | TGTGCCAGCAGCGCGATAGACCAATACAATGAGCAGTTCTTC | CASSAIDQYNEQFF
. | 12 | TRBJ2-1 | TRBV30 | . | TGTGCCTGGAGTGTAGGCTGGACGGGGCAGTTCTTC | CAWSVGWTGQFF
. | 15 | TRBJ2-3 | TRBV2 | . | TGTGCCAGCAGTGAAATGTCTCTAAGCACAGATACGCAGTATTTT | CASSEMSLSTDTQYF
. | 12 | TRBJ2-2 | TRBV20-1 | . | TGCAGTGCTAGAATTACGGGGGGGGAGCTGTTTTTT | CSARITGGELFF
. | 15 | TRBJ1-5 | TRBV5-6 | once | TGTGCCAGCAGCTTGGGTCGGTACAGCAATCAGCCCCAGCATTTT | CASSLGRYSNQPQHF
TRBD2 | 14 | TRBJ2-5 | TRBV28 | . | TGTGCCAGCAGTTTAATAAGCGGGAGAGAGACCCAGTACTTC | CASSLISGRETQYF
TRBD1 | 14 | TRBJ1-2 | TRBV7-9 | . | TGTGCCAGCAGCCCCATAGGGACAGGGGACGGGTACACCTTC | CASSPIGTGDGYTF
. | 12 | TRBJ2-1 | TRBV29-1 | . | TGCAGCGTTGAAGTAAACAGGAATGAGCAGTTCTTC | CSVEVNRNEQFF
. | 14 | TRBJ1-2 | TRBV2 | . | TGTGCCAGCAGTGAAGGGGACCGGTTGCGAGGCTACACCTTC | CASSEGDRLRGYTF
. | 12 | TRBJ2-3 | TRBV12-3/TRBV12-4 | . | TGTGCCAGCAGCTTAGACAGGACAACGCAGTATTTT | CASSLDRTTQYF
. | 12 | TRBJ1-1 | TRBV29-1 | . | TGCAGCGGTGTAGCAGGGGACACTGAAGCTTTCTTT | CSGVAGDTEAFF
. | 14 | TRBJ2-7 | TRBV28 | . | TGTGCCAGCAGTTACCGAACACAGGGTTCCGAGCAGTACTTC | CASSYRTQGSEQYF
. | 16 | TRBJ1-2 | TRBV20-1 | . | TGCAGTGCTAGAGATGCCCGCAAAGAACCTAACTATGGCTACACCTTC | CSARDARKEPNYGYTF
. | 16 | TRBJ1-2 | TRBV3-1 | . | TGTGCCAGCAGCCAAGATTGGTGGACGCTCAGCTATGGCTACACCTTC | CASSQDWWTLSYGYTF
. | 15 | TRBJ2-6 | TRBV3-1 | . | TGTGCCAGCAGCCAAGGGCAATCTGGGGCCAACGTCCTGACTTTC | CASSQGQSGANVLTF